The 32 T cell receptor beta chains presented below share a single source sample, sequenced in a study of T cell changes during pregnancy in multiple sclerosis. The protocol was immunoSEQ multiplex PCR, while the TCRdb copy is restricted to in-frame clones and leaves out a portion. The sample lists approximately 30,000 clones, about nine tenths occurring once. This specimen consisted of CD4+ T cells from peripheral blood mononuclear cells, obtained in the first trimester of pregnancy. These receptors all come from a female donor in good health, enrolled as a control in a pregnancy study.

This rearrangement joins TRBV18 to TRBJ2-5; 9 bases map to TRBD1. From germline, CDR1 is KGHSH and CDR2 LQKENI. This CDR3 region has 14 residues. V shed 3 bases and J 5 bases; nucleotides not matched to a gene: 4. CDR3 DNA sequence: TGTGCCAGCTCACCGGGACAGGGCATGGAGACCCAGTACTTC. It specifies CASSPGQGMETQYF.

The J gene is TRBJ1-4, the V gene TRBV5-8; the match to TRBD1 covers 7 bases. J was trimmed by 7 bases and V by 4 bases; bases with no gene match: 7. The CDR3 extends over 14 amino acids. Germline lookup yields CDR1 SGHTS and CDR2 YDEGEE. This chain's CDR3 is CASSRGGTVEKLFF. DNA of the CDR3: TGTGCCAGCAGCCGGGGCGGGACAGTTGAAAAACTGTTTTTT.

In its sample, this clone was seen once. This chain links TRBV7-9 with TRBJ2-1, with TRBD2 matching 7 bases. The CDR3 length is 15 residues. Germline values: CDR1 SEHNR, CDR2 FQNEAQ (reference sequence). V lost 8 bases, J lost 5 bases, and 12 bases stayed unmatched. In DNA, the CDR3 is TGTGCCAGCTTCGGGGTAGCGGGCACTAACAATGAGCAGTTCTTC. Its protein is CASFGVAGTNNEQFF.

This sequence joins TRBV18 and TRBJ2-5, with D possibly TRBD2 on 6 matching bases. CDR3 length: 15 residues. V lost 3 bases to trimming and J lost 4 bases, with 15 bases between them. Germline V gene lookup returns CDR1 KGHSH and CDR2 LQKENI. The CDR3 spells CASSPSNRGGETQYF. In DNA form, the CDR3 reads TGTGCCAGCTCACCCTCCAATAGGGGAGGAGAGACCCAGTACTTC.

V gene TRBV19 combines with J gene TRBJ2-5, with 7 positions matching TRBD2. CDR3 length: 13 residues. Germline CDR1 is LNHDA and CDR2 is SQIVND (reference sequence). The J segment lost 2 bases and the V segment lost 6 bases, leaving 3 bases of the junction unmatched. CDR3 DNA: TGTGCCAGTAGCACTAGCGTACAAGAGACCCAGTACTTC. Protein product: CASSTSVQETQYF.

This chain joins TRBV18 and TRBJ2-3; TRBD2 matches at 9 bases. The CDR3 runs 18 residues. CDR1 and CDR2 from the germline V gene are KGHSH and LQKENI. After removal of 3 bases from V and 8 bases from J, the junction contained 18 bases not matched to a gene. As DNA, the CDR3 is TGTGCCAGCTCACCCACCTCCCAGACTAGCGGATTCTCCGGTACGCAGTATTTT. It encodes CASSPTSQTSGFSGTQYF.

The chain joins TRBV5-1 to TRBJ2-7; 8 positions match TRBD2. CDR1 and CDR2 from the germline V gene are SGHRS and YFSETQ. The CDR3 is 14 amino acids. V trimming: 4 bases; J trimming: 5 bases; junction bases outside the gene matches: 8. CDR3 nucleotide sequence: TGCGCCAGCAGCGATCCCAGCGGGGGCGACGAGCAGTACTTC. Translation gives CASSDPSGGDEQYF.

This chain connects TRBV10-1 to TRBJ2-1; D is ambiguous. The CDR3 totals 13 residues. CDR1 and CDR2 (germline): WNHNN, SYGVQD (reference sequence). V dropped 6 bases and J dropped 3 bases, with 9 bases sitting between them. The CDR3 sequence is CASSPAFYNEQFF. CDR3 coding DNA: TGCGCCAGCAGCCCAGCGTTCTACAATGAGCAGTTCTTC.

The rearrangement links TRBV30 to TRBJ1-2; the match to TRBD1 covers 9 bases. Germline V gives CDR1 GTSNPN, CDR2 SVGIG (reference sequence). After removal of 5 bases from V and 7 bases from J, the junction contained 14 bases not matched to a gene. The CDR3 covers 15 residues. The CDR3 loop reads CAWAGDRGGRGGYTF. CDR3 nucleotide sequence: TGTGCCTGGGCCGGTGACAGGGGGGGCAGAGGTGGCTACACCTTC.

V gene TRBV10-3 combines with J gene TRBJ1-6; 7 bases fit TRBD1. Germline assignment: CDR1 ENHRY and CDR2 SYGVKD. The CDR3 sequence is 15 residues long. V lost 3 bases, J lost 7 bases, and 6 bases stayed unmatched. The CDR3: CAISEQGIENSPLHF. The DNA for the CDR3 is TGTGCCATCAGTGAACAGGGGATAGAAAATTCACCCCTCCACTTT.

This chain connects TRBV2 to TRBJ2-7; 11 bases align to TRBD1. The CDR3 has 14 amino acids. Losses at the gene ends were 7 bases for V and 3 bases for J; bases not matched to a gene: 5. Germline V gene data show CDR1 as SNHLY and CDR2 as FYNNEI. CDR3 sequence: CASTGQGAHYEQYF. The CDR3 DNA is TGTGCCAGCACCGGACAGGGGGCCCACTACGAGCAGTACTTC. Using reference TRBV2 and TRBJ2-7 for the parts outside the CDR3, the full variable domain is EPEVTQTPSHQVTQMGQEVILRCVPISNHLYFYWYRQILGQKVEFLVSFYNNEISEKSEIFDDQFSVERPDGSNFTLKIRSTKLEDSAMYFCASTGQGAHYEQYFGPGTRLTVT.

The chain uses TRBV19 and TRBJ2-7, with D tentatively TRBD2 (6 bases). This CDR3 has 14 residues. Deletions cut 4 bases from V and 2 bases from J, with 12 bases between. Per the germline V gene, CDR1 is LNHDA and CDR2 is SQIVND (reference sequence). This chain's CDR3 is CASSTMGGAYEQYF. CDR3 bases: TGTGCCAGTAGTACCATGGGGGGAGCCTACGAGCAGTACTTC. Looking up the rest from reference TRBV19 and TRBJ2-7 gives the full variable domain: DGGITQSPKYLFRKEGQNVTLSCEQNLNHDAMYWYRQDPGQGLRLIYYSQIVNDFQKGDIAEGYSVSREKKESFPLTVTSAQKNPTAFYLCASSTMGGAYEQYFGPGTRLTVT.

The chain uses TRBV29-1 and TRBJ2-1, with 11 positions matching TRBD2. After removal of 3 bases from V and 5 bases from J, the junction contained 9 bases not matched to a gene. From germline, CDR1 is SQVTM and CDR2 ANQGSEA. This CDR3 has 16 amino acids. CDR3 amino acids: CSVDQLAGGNNNEQFF. The CDR3 coding sequence is TGCAGCGTTGACCAGTTAGCGGGAGGGAACAACAATGAGCAGTTCTTC.

This chain uses TRBV11-2 with TRBJ1-4; D not resolved. V was pared by 3 bases and J by 6 bases, with 8 bases between. This CDR3 is 13 amino acids long. Germline V gives CDR1 SGHAT, CDR2 FQNNGV. CDR3 in amino acids: CASSLSIDEKLFF. CDR3 coding DNA: TGTGCCAGCAGCTTGAGCATAGATGAAAAACTGTTTTTT.

The genes are TRBV9 and TRBJ2-5, with 8 bases aligning to TRBD2. This CDR3 comprises 17 residues. Germline V gene sequence: CDR1 SGDLS, CDR2 YYNGEE. The V segment lost 1 base and the J segment 2 bases; nucleotides outside the gene matches: 10. CDR3 DNA: TGTGCCAGCAGCGTAAATCCCTCGGGGGGGGCTCAAGAGACCCAGTACTTC. Its translation: CASSVNPSGGAQETQYF.

The chain combines TRBV5-1 with TRBJ2-3; 8 bases fit TRBD2. V shed 4 bases and J 3 bases; nucleotides not matched to a gene: 7. The CDR3 totals 15 residues. Germline assignment: CDR1 SGHRS and CDR2 YFSETQ. The CDR3 loop reads CASSRGLVGTDTQYF. As DNA, the CDR3 is TGCGCCAGCAGCCGGGGACTAGTGGGGACAGATACGCAGTATTTT.

The chain couples TRBV7-9 to TRBJ2-7; the D gene is possibly TRBD2 (5 bases). This CDR3 has 14 residues. Per germline, CDR1 SEHNR and CDR2 FQNEAQ (reference sequence). The germline V and J ends were trimmed by 5 bases and 6 bases, with 17 bases remaining between them. CDR3 amino acids: CASSEQGTGSEQYF. The CDR3 DNA reads TGTGCCAGCAGCGAACAAGGTACGGGGAGCGAGCAGTACTTC.

V gene TRBV27 combines with J gene TRBJ2-1; unclear D gene. Germline V CDR1 and CDR2: MNHEY, SMNVEV (reference sequence). Trimming left V 4 bases short and J 4 bases short, with 5 bases between. This CDR3 has 12 residues. CDR3 coding DNA: TGTGCCAGCAGTTCAAATTACAATGAGCAGTTCTTC. The encoded protein is CASSSNYNEQFF.

J is TRBJ1-4 and V is TRBV6-5; D is uncertain. The CDR3 extends over 15 amino acids. Germline V gene lookup returns CDR1 MNHEY and CDR2 SVGAGI. Trimming took 6 bases from V and 7 from J, leaving 18 bases between them. The CDR3 DNA is TGTGCCAGCAGGAAGACCGGAGGGAGCCCTGAAAAACTGTTTTTT. It encodes CASRKTGGSPEKLFF.

CDR3 sequence (DNA): TGTGCCAGCAGTTACGCCCGGGGGGGGCACACCGGGGAGCTGTTTTTT. Protein product: CASSYARGGHTGELFF. V usage is TRBV6-5 and J usage is TRBJ2-2; 8 bases are shared with TRBD2. With 2 bases clipped from V and 3 bases from J, the junction kept 5 bases outside the gene matches. The CDR3 is 16 amino acids. The germline gives CDR1 MNHEY, CDR2 SVGAGI.

CDR3 sequence: CASSLPIAGSYEQYF. CDR3 sequence (DNA): TGTGCCAGCAGCTTGCCGATAGCGGGCTCCTACGAGCAGTACTTC. The chain links TRBV5-4 to TRBJ2-7, with 7 bases fitting TRBD2. The CDR3 is 15 residues long. Germline V lookup: CDR1 SGHNT, CDR2 YYREEE (reference sequence). The V segment lost 1 base and the J segment 0 bases; nucleotides outside the gene matches: 4.

This clone was seen a few times. The rearrangement uses TRBV19 and TRBJ1-1, with 7 bases matching TRBD1. Germline V lookup: CDR1 LNHDA, CDR2 SQIVND (reference sequence). V gave up 4 bases and J gave up 0 bases; unmatched junction bases: 2. The CDR3 consists of 14 residues. The CDR3 spells CASSTGQMNTEAFF. CDR3 nucleotide sequence: TGTGCCAGTAGTACGGGACAGATGAACACTGAAGCTTTCTTT.

The chain joins TRBV5-1 to TRBJ2-1; 7 bases agree with TRBD2. CDR3 length: 14 amino acids. V shed 4 bases and J 6 bases; nucleotides not matched to a gene: 7. The V gene's germline CDR1 is SGHRS and CDR2 YFSETQ. The CDR3 protein is CASSPQTSSNEQFF. For the CDR3, the DNA is TGCGCCAGCAGCCCCCAGACTAGCTCCAATGAGCAGTTCTTC.

The V gene is TRBV19, the J gene TRBJ1-4, with D perhaps matching TRBD1 (6 bases). CDR1 is LNHDA, CDR2 SQIVND, per germline (reference sequence). With 7 bases removed from V and 0 bases from J, the gap between germline ends came to 9 bases. CDR3 length: 14 residues. The CDR3 DNA is TGTGCCAGTAAAAGGACAGCAACTAATGAAAAACTGTTTTTT. Amino acid sequence: CASKRTATNEKLFF.

V gene TRBV11-2 combines with J gene TRBJ1-2; D not certain. The CDR3 extends over 12 amino acids. V lost 4 bases and J lost 6, with 9 bases in between. CDR1 and CDR2 (germline): SGHAT, FQNNGV. The CDR3 region is CASSSNGDGYTF. CDR3 DNA: TGTGCCAGCAGCTCGAACGGGGATGGCTACACCTTC.

The rearrangement links TRBV7-9 to TRBJ2-7; D might be TRBD1 (6 bases). Deletions cut 6 bases from V and 1 base from J, with 16 bases between. Per the germline V gene, CDR1 is SEHNR and CDR2 is FQNEAQ (reference sequence). The CDR3 spans 15 residues. The CDR3 nucleotides are TGTGCCAGCAGTCAGGACAGCTACTCATCCTACGAGCAGTACTTC. Amino acids: CASSQDSYSSYEQYF.

This clone was picked up one time. The chain uses TRBV7-8 and TRBJ1-2; 9 bases line up with TRBD1. The CDR3 is 15 residues long. Trimming took 3 bases from V and 6 from J; bases not matched to a gene: 8. Germline V gene data show CDR1 as SGHVS and CDR2 as FQNEAQ. CDR3 sequence (DNA): TGTGCCAGCAGCTTGATTCGGGACAGGGTAAATGGCTACACCTTC. Protein: CASSLIRDRVNGYTF.

This chain connects TRBV5-1 to TRBJ2-1; TRBD2 agrees at 11 bases. J gave up 7 bases and V 5 bases, and 8 bases lay outside the gene matches. Germline V gene sequence: CDR1 SGHRS, CDR2 YFSETQ. The CDR3 contains 15 residues. CDR3 amino acids: CASRLPGLAVNEQFF. CDR3 nucleotide sequence: TGCGCCAGCAGACTACCGGGACTAGCGGTAAATGAGCAGTTCTTC.

The chain couples TRBV10-3 to TRBJ2-1; TRBD1 might be the D (6 bases). The CDR3 loop spans 12 amino acids. Trimming left V 6 bases short and J 8 bases short, with 11 bases between. Germline V lookup: CDR1 ENHRY, CDR2 SYGVKD. This CDR3 is CAIRGEGDEQFF. For the CDR3, the DNA is TGTGCCATCAGGGGAGAGGGGGATGAGCAGTTCTTC.

This chain joins TRBV28 and TRBJ1-2, with D unclear. V shed 6 bases and J shed 0 bases, with 8 bases lying between them. The CDR3 sequence is 13 residues long. The germline V gene encodes CDR1 MDHEN and CDR2 SYDVKM. CDR3 nucleotide sequence: TGTGCCAGCAGAGATTCGGCTAACTATGGCTACACCTTC. It encodes CASRDSANYGYTF.

This clone was observed once. This chain connects TRBV4-1 to TRBJ2-3; tentative D call: TRBD1 (5 bases). With 0 bases removed from V and 4 bases from J, the gap between germline ends came to 11 bases. CDR1 and CDR2 from the germline V gene are MGHRA and YSYEKL. The CDR3 extends over 15 amino acids. CDR3 residues: CASSQDPQGADTQYF. CDR3 bases: TGCGCCAGCAGCCAAGACCCTCAGGGCGCAGATACGCAGTATTTT.

DNA of the CDR3: TGTGCCAGCAATCGCGGGAGGGCAGAAGATACGCAGTATTTT. It is translated as CASNRGRAEDTQYF. The chain couples TRBV7-6 to TRBJ2-3; 9 bases fit TRBD2. This CDR3 has 14 amino acids. The germline gives CDR1 SGHVS, CDR2 FNYEAQ. The junction had 7 bases not matched to a gene; V was cut back by 7 bases and J by 5 bases.